What follows is one T cell receptor beta chain and its context. The source of the sample is a study of shared clonotypes between healthy human individuals. Only in-frame clones appear in the TCRdb table, and some are missing; sequencing was by immunoSEQ multiplex PCR. Of roughly 500,000 clones listed, over 75% are singletons. From germline, CDR1 is SGHVS and CDR2 FQNEAQ. V was shortened by 5 bases and J by 3 bases, with 15 bases between the two germline ends. This CDR3 region has 15 residues. This receptor was obtained from a woman between 35 and 50 years old in good health. Some clones in this sample may be carry-over from other donors' samples. The rearrangement joins TRBV7-8 to TRBJ2-3; TRBD2 is a possible D gene (6 bases). What was sequenced was PBMCs. The CDR3 sequence: CASSHGAGWTDTQYF. The CDR3 DNA reads TGTGCCAGCAGCCATGGGGCGGGGTGGACAGATACGCAGTATTTT.